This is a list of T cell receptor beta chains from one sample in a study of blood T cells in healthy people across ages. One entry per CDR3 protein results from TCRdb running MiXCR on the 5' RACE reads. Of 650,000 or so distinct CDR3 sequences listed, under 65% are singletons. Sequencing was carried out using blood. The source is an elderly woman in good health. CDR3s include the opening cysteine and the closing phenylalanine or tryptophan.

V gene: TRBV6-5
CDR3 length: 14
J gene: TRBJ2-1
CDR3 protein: CASSYDSQINEQFF

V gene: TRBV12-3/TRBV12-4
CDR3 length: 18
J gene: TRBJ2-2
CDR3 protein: CASSFTSGRALPTGELFF

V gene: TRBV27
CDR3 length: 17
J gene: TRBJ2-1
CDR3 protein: CASSHLLGASGNNEQFF

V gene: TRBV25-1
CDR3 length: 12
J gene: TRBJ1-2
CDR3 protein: CASSVAYYGYTF

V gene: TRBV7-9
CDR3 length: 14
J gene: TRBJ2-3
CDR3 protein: CASSPRDDTDTQYF

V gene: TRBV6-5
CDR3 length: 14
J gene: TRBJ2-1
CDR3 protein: CASRNRASRSEQFF

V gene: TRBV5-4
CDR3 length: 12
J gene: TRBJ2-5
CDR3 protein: CASSLPSETQYF

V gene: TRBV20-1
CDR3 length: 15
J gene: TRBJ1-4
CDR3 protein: CSATEYSATNEKLFF

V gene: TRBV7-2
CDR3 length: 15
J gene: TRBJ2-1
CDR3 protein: CASSLDFSKHYEQFF

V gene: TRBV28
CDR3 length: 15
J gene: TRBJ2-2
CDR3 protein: CASRAGTGPTGEPFF

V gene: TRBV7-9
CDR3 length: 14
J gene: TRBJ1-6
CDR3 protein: CASQNAGGGSPLHF

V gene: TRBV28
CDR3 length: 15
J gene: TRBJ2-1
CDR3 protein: CASSLHRAPYNEQFF

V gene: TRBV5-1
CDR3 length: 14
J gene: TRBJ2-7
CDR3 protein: CASSLAGALGEQYF

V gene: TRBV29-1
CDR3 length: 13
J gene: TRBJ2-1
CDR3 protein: CSVELSPGQEQFF

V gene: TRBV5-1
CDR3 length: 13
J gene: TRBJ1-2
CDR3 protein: CASRRQETGGYTF

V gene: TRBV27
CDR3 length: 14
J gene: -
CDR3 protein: CASRILAGAYEQYF

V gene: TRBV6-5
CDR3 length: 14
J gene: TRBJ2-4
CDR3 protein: CASSTGLAKNIQYF

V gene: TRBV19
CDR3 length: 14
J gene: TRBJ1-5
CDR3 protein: CASRLLVGNQPQHF